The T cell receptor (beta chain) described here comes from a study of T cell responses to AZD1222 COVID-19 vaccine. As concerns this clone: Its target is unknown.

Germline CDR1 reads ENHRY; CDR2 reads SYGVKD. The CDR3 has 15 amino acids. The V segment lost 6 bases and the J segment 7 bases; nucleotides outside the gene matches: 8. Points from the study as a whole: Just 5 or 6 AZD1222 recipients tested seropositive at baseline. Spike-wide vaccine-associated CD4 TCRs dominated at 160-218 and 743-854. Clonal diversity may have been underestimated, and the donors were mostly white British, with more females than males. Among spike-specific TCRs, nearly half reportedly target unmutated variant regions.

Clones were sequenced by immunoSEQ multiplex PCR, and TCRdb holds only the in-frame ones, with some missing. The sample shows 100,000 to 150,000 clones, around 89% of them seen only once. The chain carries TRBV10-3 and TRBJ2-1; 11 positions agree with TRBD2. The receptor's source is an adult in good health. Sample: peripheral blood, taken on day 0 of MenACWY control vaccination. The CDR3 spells CAIRLAGGSGNEQFF. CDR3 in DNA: TGTGCCATCAGGCTAGCGGGAGGCTCGGGGAATGAGCAGTTCTTC.